This T cell receptor beta chain emerged from a study of regulatory T cells in long-lasting Graves disease. Germline V gene lookup returns CDR1 KGHSH and CDR2 LQKENI. The CDR3 length is 14 residues. Losses at the gene ends were 5 bases for V and 7 bases for J; bases not matched to a gene: 7. Time point indicated: newly diagnosed GD, antithyroid drugs for less than 3 months. With RNA extracted from PBMCs as input, the TCR library was made. The authors built TCR beta libraries using iRepertoire HTBI primers and Arm-PCR of CDR3 regions. TCRdb processed the multiplex PCR reads anew with MiXCR; each CDR3 protein has one entry. The table lists about 620,000 distinct CDR3 sequences, less than 20% of them singletons. These data also formed part of another study, on T cells in Graves' hyperthyroidism and ophthalmopathy.

This sequence originates from a woman in her twenties or thirties with Graves disease. The material sequenced was peripheral blood mononuclear cells (PBMCs), taken at new diagnosis, from a patient treated with antithyroid drugs. The chain employs TRBV18 and TRBJ2-1, with 8 bases lining up with TRBD1. The CDR3 DNA reads TGTGCCAGCTCAAGGACAGGGCAGGGTAATGAGCAGTTCTTC. As protein: CASSRTGQGNEQFF.